The 31 T cell receptor beta chains listed next were all sequenced from one sample in a study of memory B cells and T cells in multiple sclerosis. Assay used: immunoSEQ multiplex PCR; TCRdb lists only in-frame clones, some missing. The table records under 50,000 clones, almost 85% of them present only once. Stimulus-free culture yielded autoproliferating CFSE-dim and non-proliferating CFSE-high T cells, each sequenced separately. Some 50 million CFSE-labeled PBMCs were cultured less than 8 days unstimulated, then replicate wells were pooled. These receptors have no identified antigens. What was sequenced was PBMCs from blood kept in culture. The receptors were sampled from a human donor with multiple sclerosis.

V and J are TRBV6-6 and TRBJ2-1; 7 bases match TRBD2. The CDR3 sequence is 15 residues long. Trimming at V came to 5 bases and at J to 6 bases, leaving 10 bases not matched to a gene. Germline V CDR1 and CDR2: MNHNY, SVGAGI (reference sequence). Written as DNA, the CDR3 is TGTGCCAGCAGTCTGGGGGGGACGAAGGGCAATGAGCAGTTCTTC. It is translated as CASSLGGTKGNEQFF.

This rearrangement joins TRBV27 to TRBJ2-3, with D tentatively TRBD2 (6 bases). V shed 1 base and J shed 0 bases, with 17 bases lying between them. CDR1 and CDR2 (germline): MNHEY, SMNVEV (reference sequence). CDR3 length: 18 amino acids. The CDR3 region is CASSLLALSAGSTDTQYF. CDR3 coding DNA: TGTGCCAGCAGTTTATTGGCCCTTAGCGCGGGGAGCACAGATACGCAGTATTTT.

The gene calls are TRBV10-1 and TRBJ2-7, with a possible D match to TRBD2 (5 bases). Deletions cut 6 bases from V and 8 bases from J, with 17 bases between. The CDR3 contains 13 residues. CDR1 and CDR2 (germline): WNHNN, SYGVQD (reference sequence). The DNA of the CDR3 is TGCGCCAGCAGCCCGGAGAGGGCCGGGAAGCAGTACTTC. Its protein is CASSPERAGKQYF.

CDR3: CASPPPGTVNEQYF. The DNA of the CDR3 is TGTGCCAGCCCCCCGCCTGGGACGGTCAACGAGCAGTACTTC. The rearrangement links TRBV21-1 to TRBJ2-7. TRBV21-1 is flagged as a pseudogene. The CDR3 loop spans 14 amino acids.

The chain is built from TRBV9 and TRBJ1-2, with 11 positions matching TRBD1. The CDR3 has 17 amino acids. Germline values: CDR1 SGDLS, CDR2 YYNGEE. V trimming: 1 base; J trimming: 5 bases; junction bases outside the gene matches: 10. Here the CDR3 DNA reads TGTGCCAGCAGCGTAAGGACAGGGGGCGCGATGGAGTATGGCTACACCTTC. Translation gives CASSVRTGGAMEYGYTF.

The chain carries TRBV10-3 and TRBJ2-5; 10 bases agree with TRBD2. The end of the DNA aligns better with TRBJ2-7, so the J call may be wrong. The CDR3 length is 15 residues. Germline CDR1 reads ENHRY; CDR2 reads SYGVKD. This CDR3 is CAISEPSGGMYEQYF. CDR3 DNA: TGTGCCATCAGTGAGCCTAGCGGGGGTATGTACGAGCAGTACTTC.

V is TRBV16 and J is TRBJ2-2, with D tentatively TRBD1 (5 bases). In germline, CDR1 is KGHSY, CDR2 FQNENV. The ends were cut back, 4 bases at V and 5 bases at J, with 14 bases in the middle. CDR3 length: 15 amino acids. The CDR3: CASSPTPQGTGELFF. CDR3 coding DNA: TGTGCCAGCAGCCCCACACCTCAGGGAACCGGGGAGCTGTTTTTT.

The rearrangement links TRBV4-1 to TRBJ2-7; D gene unclear. In germline, CDR1 is MGHRA, CDR2 YSYEKL. The CDR3 runs 13 residues. Trimming took off 0 bases at V and 1 base at J, with 4 bases between the two ends. The DNA for the CDR3 is TGCGCCAGCAGCCAAGATGTTTCCTACGAGCAGTACTTC. Residues: CASSQDVSYEQYF.

The chain couples TRBV19 to TRBJ1-1, with 11 bases that match TRBD1. From germline, CDR1 is LNHDA and CDR2 SQIVND (reference sequence). The CDR3 length is 15 residues. J was trimmed by 3 bases and V by 3 bases; bases with no gene match: 3. Here the CDR3 DNA reads TGTGCCAGTAGTATGGACAGGGGGCAGGACACTGAAGCTTTCTTT. It encodes CASSMDRGQDTEAFF.

CDR3 in amino acids: CATSRDKGIYTEAFF. CDR3 in DNA: TGTGCCACCAGCAGAGACAAGGGTATTTACACTGAAGCTTTCTTT. This chain joins TRBV15 and TRBJ1-1, with no clear D. The CDR3 length is 15 residues. V was clipped by 0 bases and J by 3 bases, with 11 bases between them. The germline gives CDR1 LNHNV, CDR2 YYDKDF (reference sequence). The variable domain in full, with the rest retrieved from reference TRBV15 and TRBJ1-1, is DAMVIQNPRYQVTQFGKPVTLSCSQTLNHNVMYWYQQKSSQAPKLLFHYYDKDFNNEADTPDNFQSRRPNTSFCFLDIRSPGLGDTAMYLCATSRDKGIYTEAFFGQGTRLTVV.

The chain combines TRBV6-4 with TRBJ2-1; 7 nucleotides line up with TRBD2. The V gene's germline CDR1 is MRHNA and CDR2 SNTAGT. J lost 2 bases, V lost 0 bases, and 4 bases had no gene match. CDR3 size: 16 residues. In nucleotides, the CDR3 is TGTGCCAGCAGTGACTCGATACTAGCGCCCTACAATGAGCAGTTCTTC. As protein: CASSDSILAPYNEQFF.

Written as DNA, the CDR3 is TGCGCCAGCAGCTTGTTGGGCTCCCTGCGCCCCTACGAGCAGTACTTC. Its translation is CASSLLGSLRPYEQYF. This chain connects TRBV5-1 to TRBJ2-7; D gene unclear. This CDR3 has 16 residues. V dropped 1 base and J dropped 2 bases, with 16 bases sitting between them. Germline values: CDR1 SGHRS, CDR2 YFSETQ. The full variable domain, with the rest looked up from reference TRBV5-1 and TRBJ2-7, is KAGVTQTPRYLIKTRGQQVTLSCSPISGHRSVSWYQQTPGQGLQFLFEYFSETQRNKGNFPGRFSGRQFSNSRSEMNVSTLELGDSALYLCASSLLGSLRPYEQYFGPGTRLTVT.

The rearrangement links TRBV6-1 to TRBJ2-1, with 10 bases matching TRBD2. V shed 10 bases and J 3 bases; nucleotides not matched to a gene: 3. Germline CDR1 and CDR2: MNHNS and SASEGT. This CDR3 is 13 amino acids long. Here the CDR3 DNA reads TGTGCCACCTGGACTAGCGGCTACAATGAGCAGTTCTTC. As protein: CATWTSGYNEQFF.

The chain carries TRBV10-2 and TRBJ2-2; TRBD1 might be the D (6 bases). The germline V gene has CDR1 WSHSY and CDR2 SAAADI. The V gene lost 0 bases and the J gene lost 10 bases, with 21 bases spanning the gap. The CDR3 covers 17 residues. The CDR3 region has the DNA TGCGCCAGCAGTGAGTCGGACAGTGGACCTTATAGCGAGGAGCTGTTTTTT. Translation: CASSESDSGPYSEELFF.

The chain carries TRBV5-5 and TRBJ1-4; D is ambiguous. The V end lost 4 bases, the J end lost 0 bases, and 13 bases lay between the germline ends. CDR1 and CDR2 from the germline V gene are SGHKS and YYEKEE (reference sequence). The CDR3 contains 16 residues. This chain's CDR3 is CASSLHIRPTNEKLFF. The CDR3 bases are TGTGCCAGCAGCCTTCACATTAGACCAACTAATGAAAAACTGTTTTTT.

The chain employs TRBV27 and TRBJ2-5; D is possibly TRBD2 (6 bases). V gave up 4 bases and J gave up 5 bases, with 17 bases separating them. CDR3 size: 15 residues. Per germline, CDR1 MNHEY and CDR2 SMNVEV (reference sequence). CDR3 residues: CASSWWEEGRETQYF. The CDR3 DNA follows: TGTGCCAGCAGTTGGTGGGAGGAGGGACGGGAGACCCAGTACTTC.

The chain is built from TRBV4-1 and TRBJ1-5; the D is unclear. Between the trimmed V and J ends, which lost 2 bases and 3 bases, there was a span of 14 bases. The germline CDR1 and CDR2 sequences are MGHRA and YSYEKL. The CDR3 runs to 16 residues. CDR3 sequence: CASSQLLRTDNQPQHF. The CDR3 DNA follows: TGCGCCAGCAGCCAACTGCTCCGTACCGACAATCAGCCCCAGCATTTT.

The chain combines TRBV7-9 with TRBJ1-2; 7 bases fit TRBD1. This CDR3 region has 13 residues. Per germline, CDR1 SEHNR and CDR2 FQNEAQ (reference sequence). Germline trimming cut 6 bases from V and 4 bases from J; bases unmatched to any gene: 5. The CDR3 here is CASSPGGIYGYTF. CDR3 nucleotides: TGTGCCAGCAGTCCAGGGGGAATCTATGGCTACACCTTC.

The genes are TRBV4-2 and TRBJ2-3; 7 nucleotides match TRBD2. The ends lost 0 bases at V and 2 bases at J; junction bases unmatched: 8. This CDR3 is 17 amino acids long. The germline gives CDR1 LGHNA, CDR2 YNFKEQ. The CDR3 DNA reads as TGTGCCAGCAGCCAAGAAGGGAGGGGTACCTTCACAGATACGCAGTATTTT. Protein: CASSQEGRGTFTDTQYF.

This sequence joins TRBV21-1 and TRBJ1-1. TRBV21-1 is an annotated pseudogene. This CDR3 spans 15 amino acids. CDR3 coding DNA: TGTGCCAGCACCCGTAGAAAGGGATGGAACACTGAAGCTTTCTTT. Translated: CASTRRKGWNTEAFF.

This rearrangement joins TRBV6-1 to TRBJ2-2, with no clear D. Per the germline V gene, CDR1 is MNHNS and CDR2 is SASEGT. V was trimmed by 8 bases and J by 0 bases, leaving 7 bases between them. This CDR3 comprises 13 residues. The CDR3 spells CASRAPNTGELFF. The CDR3 DNA reads as TGTGCCAGCCGGGCTCCGAACACCGGGGAGCTGTTTTTT.

This clone was picked up a small number of times. This chain links TRBV7-9 with TRBJ2-7; 7 nucleotides align to TRBD1. The CDR3 has 15 amino acids. Losses at the gene ends were 4 bases for V and 4 bases for J; bases not matched to a gene: 10. Germline V gives CDR1 SEHNR, CDR2 FQNEAQ (reference sequence). In DNA, the CDR3 is TGTGCCAGCAGCTCCCCAGGGGACAGAGGGTACGAGCAGTACTTC. It is translated as CASSSPGDRGYEQYF.

The V and J genes are TRBV6-1 and TRBJ2-3; D not certain. V was shortened by 8 bases and J by 3 bases, with 9 bases between the two germline ends. The germline CDR1 and CDR2 sequences are MNHNS and SASEGT. CDR3 length equals 12 residues. In DNA form, the CDR3 reads TGTGCCAGCGGACCCCTAACAGATACGCAGTATTTT. Protein: CASGPLTDTQYF.

V usage is TRBV7-2 and J usage is TRBJ2-3; perhaps TRBD1 as D (6 bases). This CDR3 is 18 amino acids long. Germline CDR1 reads SGHTA; CDR2 reads FQGNSA. The V end was cut by 2 bases, the J end by 5 bases, with 23 bases between. As DNA, the CDR3 is TGTGCCAGCAGCTTATCCGCCGGGACAAGGACTTTAGGAGATACGCAGTATTTT. This translates into CASSLSAGTRTLGDTQYF.

This chain links TRBV25-1 with TRBJ2-2; D is ambiguous. This CDR3 is 16 amino acids long. Germline V gives CDR1 MGHDK, CDR2 SYGVNS. Trimming stripped 1 base from V and 0 bases from J, with 9 bases between. This CDR3 is CASSESVVSNTGELFF. DNA of the CDR3: TGTGCCAGCAGTGAATCGGTGGTTTCGAACACCGGGGAGCTGTTTTTT. Variable domain in full (rest from reference TRBV25-1 and TRBJ2-2): EADIYQTPRYLVIGTGKKITLECSQTMGHDKMYWYQQDPGMELHLIHYSYGVNSTEKGDLSSESTVSRIRTEHFPLTLESARPSHTSQYLCASSESVVSNTGELFFGEGSRLTVL.

The CDR3 here is CASSLNGGSGNEQFF. The CDR3 nucleotides are TGTGCCAGCAGCTTAAATGGTGGGTCGGGGAATGAGCAGTTCTTC. The genes are TRBV7-3 and TRBJ2-1; D is perhaps TRBD2 (5 bases). The CDR3 is 15 residues long. Looked up from germline, CDR1 is SGHTA and CDR2 is FQGTGA. Trimming removed 1 base from V and 7 bases from J, with 14 bases in between.

This chain connects TRBV4-3 to TRBJ2-3; 7 bases line up with TRBD2. V lost 3 bases and J lost 0; bases outside the gene matches: 6. CDR1 and CDR2 (germline): LGHNA, YSLEER. The CDR3 has 16 amino acids. The DNA for the CDR3 is TGCGCCAGCAGCCAGGGCGGGGGTACTAGCACAGATACGCAGTATTTT. Its protein is CASSQGGGTSTDTQYF.

This clone has only a few counts. The chain is built from TRBV2 and TRBJ1-4; D is unclear. V shed 4 bases and J shed 0 bases, with 3 bases lying between them. Looked up from germline, CDR1 is SNHLY and CDR2 is FYNNEI. The CDR3 has 13 amino acids. The CDR3 DNA is TGTGCCAGCAGTGCGGCAACTAATGAAAAACTGTTTTTT. Its translation: CASSAATNEKLFF.

The V call is TRBV30, the J call TRBJ2-3, with TRBD2 identical over 10 bases. CDR1 and CDR2 from the germline V gene are GTSNPN and SVGIG (reference sequence). J lost 9 bases, V lost 2 bases, and 5 bases had no gene match. The CDR3 is 13 amino acids. The CDR3 region is CAWSSGGAQTQYF. The CDR3 bases are TGTGCCTGGAGTAGCGGGGGGGCGCAAACGCAGTATTTT.

The genes are TRBV19 and TRBJ2-2; the D gene is possibly TRBD1 (6 bases). Trimming left V 3 bases short and J 4 bases short, with 15 bases between. Germline V lookup: CDR1 LNHDA, CDR2 SQIVND (reference sequence). The CDR3 has 16 residues. The CDR3 bases are TGTGCCAGTAGTATTCCCGGCAGGGGCGGCACCGGGGAGCTGTTTTTT. Protein product: CASSIPGRGGTGELFF.

The chain combines TRBV15 with TRBJ1-2; D possibly corresponds to TRBD1 (5 bases). The CDR3 runs 17 residues. Germline CDR1 reads LNHNV; CDR2 reads YYDKDF (reference sequence). V lost 0 bases, J lost 2 bases, and 16 bases lay in between. In DNA, the CDR3 is TGTGCCACCAGCAGAGATGACAGACCGCTATTCAACTATGGCTACACCTTC. Encoded protein: CATSRDDRPLFNYGYTF. The entire variable domain, with the rest obtained from reference TRBV15 and TRBJ1-2, is as follows: DAMVIQNPRYQVTQFGKPVTLSCSQTLNHNVMYWYQQKSSQAPKLLFHYYDKDFNNEADTPDNFQSRRPNTSFCFLDIRSPGLGDTAMYLCATSRDDRPLFNYGYTFGSGTRLTVV.